This entry describes one T cell receptor beta chain. The antigen remains unidentified. The protocol was immunoSEQ multiplex PCR, while the TCRdb copy is restricted to in-frame clones and leaves out a portion. The table shows 250,000 to 300,000 clones, with approximately 87% occurring only once. The sample belongs to a study of Ad26.COV2.S vaccination and SARS-CoV-2 variants. Broader study findings: Following vaccination, spike-specific CD8+ and CD4+ T cell responses reportedly exhibited substantial breadth.

CDR3 size: 16 residues. Germline-derived CDR1 and CDR2 are LNHDA and SQIVND (reference sequence). V lost 8 bases to trimming and J lost 4 bases; unmatched junction nucleotides: 14. Noted treatment: roughly 18 received Ad26.COV2.S at low or high dose, single or two shots; roughly five received placebo; per-sample allocation not given. The samples were gathered on day 63 after the first injection of vaccine or placebo. Sequencing used peripheral blood, obtained in a trial of Ad26.COV2.S vaccine versus placebo. The receptor's source is a person between 18 and 60 years old who received the Ad26.COV2.S COVID-19 vaccine or a placebo. This rearrangement joins TRBV19 to TRBJ2-5; 9 nucleotides line up with TRBD1. The CDR3: CASPYYTGQGRETQYF. In nucleotides, the CDR3 is TGTGCCAGTCCTTACTATACGGGACAGGGTCGAGAGACCCAGTACTTC. The full variable domain, rest sourced from reference TRBV19 and TRBJ2-5, is DGGITQSPKYLFRKEGQNVTLSCEQNLNHDAMYWYRQDPGQGLRLIYYSQIVNDFQKGDIAEGYSVSREKKESFPLTVTSAQKNPTAFYLCASPYYTGQGRETQYFGPGTRLLVL.